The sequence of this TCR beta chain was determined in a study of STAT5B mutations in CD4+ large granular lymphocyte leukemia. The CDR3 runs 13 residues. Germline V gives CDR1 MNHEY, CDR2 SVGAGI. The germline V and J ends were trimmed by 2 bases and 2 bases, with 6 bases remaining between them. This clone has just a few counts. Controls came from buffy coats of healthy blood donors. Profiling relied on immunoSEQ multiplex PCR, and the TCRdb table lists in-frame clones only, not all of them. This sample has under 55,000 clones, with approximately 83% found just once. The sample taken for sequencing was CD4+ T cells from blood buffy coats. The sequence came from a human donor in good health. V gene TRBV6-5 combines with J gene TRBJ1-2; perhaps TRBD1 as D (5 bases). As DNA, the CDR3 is TGTGCCAGCAGTTACGCAGGGAACTATGGCTACACCTTC. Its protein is CASSYAGNYGYTF.